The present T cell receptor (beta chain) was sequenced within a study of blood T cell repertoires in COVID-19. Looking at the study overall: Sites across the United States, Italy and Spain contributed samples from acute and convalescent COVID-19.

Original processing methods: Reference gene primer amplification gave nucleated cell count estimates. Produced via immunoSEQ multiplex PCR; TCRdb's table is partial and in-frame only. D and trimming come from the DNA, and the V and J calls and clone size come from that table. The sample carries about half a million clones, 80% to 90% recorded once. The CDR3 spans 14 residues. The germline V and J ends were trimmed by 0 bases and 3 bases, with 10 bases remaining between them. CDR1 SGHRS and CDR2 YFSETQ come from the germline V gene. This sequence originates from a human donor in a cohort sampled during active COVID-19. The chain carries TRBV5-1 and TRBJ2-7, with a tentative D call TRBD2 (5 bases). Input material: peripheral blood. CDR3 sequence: CASSLGLADYEQYF. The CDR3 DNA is TGCGCCAGCAGCTTGGGCCTAGCTGACTACGAGCAGTACTTC.